The 23 T cell receptor beta chains below come from one sample, sequenced in a study of shared clonotypes between healthy human individuals. The table came from immunoSEQ multiplex PCR; TCRdb's copy has only in-frame clones and leaves some out. This repertoire shows 2 million to 2.5 million clones, 85% to 95% found once; its top ten account for approximately 0.41%. Sequencing was carried out using naive CD4+ T cells from PBMCs. This sample's subset: CD45RA+ positively selected. The receptors shown here come from a man between 18 and 35 years old in good health. Some clones in this sample may be carry-over from other donors' samples.

This chain links TRBV30 with TRBJ2-3, with a tentative D call TRBD1 (6 bases). Germline assignment: CDR1 GTSNPN and CDR2 SVGIG (reference sequence). There are 15 residues in the CDR3. V shed 3 bases and J shed 0 bases, with 13 bases lying between them. The CDR3 region is CAWRGGGSSTDTQYF. The CDR3 DNA is TGTGCCTGGAGAGGGGGTGGGAGTAGCACAGATACGCAGTATTTT.

The rearrangement links TRBV15 to TRBJ2-1; no definite D call. The CDR3 runs to 14 residues. Trimming stripped 1 base from V and 5 bases from J, with 9 bases between. Germline-derived CDR1 and CDR2 are LNHNV and YYDKDF (reference sequence). CDR3 in amino acids: CATSRGWTNNEQFF. The CDR3 DNA is TGTGCCACCAGCAGAGGGTGGACCAACAATGAGCAGTTCTTC. The complete variable domain, with remaining parts taken from reference TRBV15 and TRBJ2-1, reads DAMVIQNPRYQVTQFGKPVTLSCSQTLNHNVMYWYQQKSSQAPKLLFHYYDKDFNNEADTPDNFQSRRPNTSFCFLDIRSPGLGDTAMYLCATSRGWTNNEQFFGPGTRLTVL.

This clone was picked up a small number of times. This chain uses TRBV10-3 with TRBJ2-7; the D gene is possibly TRBD2 (6 bases). The CDR3 has 11 amino acids. The V end was cut by 11 bases, the J end by 5 bases, with 13 bases between. The germline V gene has CDR1 ENHRY and CDR2 SYGVKD. The DNA of the CDR3 is TGTGCCTCCAGTGCGGGGAACGAGCAGTACTTC. It codes for CASSAGNEQYF.

J is TRBJ2-1 and V is TRBV4-2; D is perhaps TRBD1 (8 bases). Germline CDR1 and CDR2: LGHNA and YNFKEQ. Trimming shortened V by 4 bases and J by 3 bases, and 16 bases separated the two germline ends. The CDR3 consists of 16 residues. The CDR3 DNA follows: TGTGCCAGCAGCCCCGCCACAGGGGGGGGCTACAATGAGCAGTTCTTC. It specifies CASSPATGGGYNEQFF.

The chain carries TRBV28 and TRBJ2-7; weak D call: TRBD1 (5 bases). The germline gives CDR1 MDHEN, CDR2 SYDVKM. V lost 2 bases, J lost 5 bases, and 16 bases lay in between. The CDR3 covers 15 residues. CDR3 loop: CASSLVLTNRHEQYF. The CDR3 coding sequence is TGTGCCAGCAGTTTAGTCTTGACAAACAGGCACGAGCAGTACTTC.

This clone showed up just once. The rearrangement links TRBV18 to TRBJ2-2; D might be TRBD2 (5 bases). CDR1 is KGHSH and CDR2 is LQKENI in the germline V gene. Between the trimmed V and J ends, which lost 1 base and 5 bases, there was a span of 11 bases. The CDR3 is 15 residues long. The CDR3: CASSPRMRETGELFF. In DNA, the CDR3 is TGTGCCAGCTCACCACGGATGAGGGAGACCGGGGAGCTGTTTTTT. The whole variable domain, filled in from reference TRBV18 and TRBJ2-2, reads NAGVMQNPRHLVRRRGQEARLRCSPMKGHSHVYWYRQLPEEGLKFMVYLQKENIIDESGMPKERFSAEFPKEGPSILRIQQVVRGDSAAYFCASSPRMRETGELFFGEGSRLTVL.

This rearrangement joins TRBV9 to TRBJ1-3; the D is unclear. The CDR3 spans 15 residues. Trimming pared 0 bases from V and 0 bases from J, leaving 7 bases between. The germline CDR1 and CDR2 sequences are SGDLS and YYNGEE. The CDR3 bases are TGTGCCAGCAGCGTAGAAGGGCGCTCTGGAAACACCATATATTTT. Translating it yields CASSVEGRSGNTIYF.

The rearrangement joins TRBV11-1 to TRBJ2-1, with 12 bases identical to TRBD2. The J segment lost 5 bases and the V segment lost 6 bases, leaving 5 bases of the junction unmatched. Germline V gene sequence: CDR1 SGHAT, CDR2 FQDESV (reference sequence). The CDR3 is 15 amino acids. The CDR3 sequence is CASSYGLAGNNEQFF. The CDR3 bases are TGTGCCAGCAGTTACGGACTAGCGGGGAACAATGAGCAGTTCTTC.

Regarding this clone: The same CDR3 can be traced to other DNA sequences in this sample. V usage is TRBV2 and J usage is TRBJ1-2, with D perhaps TRBD1 (5 bases). The germline V and J ends were trimmed by 7 bases and 2 bases, with 5 bases remaining between them. CDR1 is SNHLY and CDR2 is FYNNEI in the germline V gene. The CDR3 extends over 11 amino acids. In DNA, the CDR3 is TGTGCCAGCACAGGGAACTATGGCTACACCTTC. It specifies CASTGNYGYTF.

This chain links TRBV7-3 with TRBJ2-1, with D hard to call. Trimming removed 5 bases at V and 7 bases at J, with 12 bases between. Germline V gene data show CDR1 as SGHTA and CDR2 as FQGTGA. This CDR3 is built from 13 residues. CDR3 in amino acids: CASSPRPRNEQFF. CDR3 DNA sequence: TGTGCCAGCAGCCCCCGGCCGCGGAATGAGCAGTTCTTC.

V gene TRBV19 combines with J gene TRBJ2-1; a weak D match, TRBD2 (5 bases). V was clipped by 0 bases and J by 4 bases, with 19 bases between them. CDR1 is LNHDA, CDR2 SQIVND, per germline (reference sequence). The CDR3 sequence is 18 residues long. The CDR3: CASSIDLFTRDSYNEQFF. The CDR3 nucleotides read TGTGCCAGTAGTATAGACTTGTTCACCCGGGATTCGTACAATGAGCAGTTCTTC.

This chain uses TRBV5-4 with TRBJ2-5; possibly TRBD1 for D (6 bases). Trimming shortened V by 1 base and J by 5 bases, and 12 bases separated the two germline ends. CDR3 length equals 14 residues. CDR1 and CDR2 from the germline V gene are SGHNT and YYREEE (reference sequence). CDR3 in amino acids: CASSLWAGVETQYF. CDR3 sequence (DNA): TGTGCCAGCAGCTTGTGGGCAGGGGTTGAGACCCAGTACTTC. Using reference TRBV5-4 and TRBJ2-5 for the parts outside the CDR3, the full variable domain is ETGVTQSPTHLIKTRGQQVTLRCSSQSGHNTVSWYQQALGQGPQFIFQYYREEENGRGNFPPRFSGLQFPNYSSELNVNALELDDSALYLCASSLWAGVETQYFGPGTRLLVL.

In the case of this clone: A junction boundary mismatches the germline segment, possibly from a read error. This chain joins TRBV18 and TRBJ1-2; unclear D gene. The V gene's germline CDR1 is KGHSH and CDR2 LQKENI. CDR3 length: 14 amino acids. The CDR3 loop is CASSPPRGSQLEGF. DNA of the CDR3: TGTGCCAGCTCACCACCGCGGGGATCGCAACTTGAGGGCTTC.

The rearrangement uses TRBV7-2 and TRBJ2-2; D is possibly TRBD1 (6 bases). CDR1 and CDR2 from the germline V gene are SGHTA and FQGNSA. This CDR3 has 13 amino acids. V was trimmed by 5 bases and J by 6 bases, leaving 10 bases between them. This CDR3 is CASSPQGSGELFF. Here the CDR3 DNA reads TGTGCCAGCAGCCCGCAGGGGTCCGGGGAGCTGTTTTTT.

The genes are TRBV10-3 and TRBJ2-7, with D possibly matching TRBD2 (6 bases). Germline-derived CDR1 and CDR2 are ENHRY and SYGVKD. The CDR3 is 12 amino acids. Trimming stripped 10 bases from V and 4 bases from J, with 14 bases between. The CDR3 nucleotides are TGTGCCAGCGGCCGTGGGGGGTACGAGCAGTACTTC. Residues: CASGRGGYEQYF.

J is TRBJ2-7 and V is TRBV7-3; 10 nucleotides agree with TRBD2. This CDR3 has 14 residues. CDR1 is SGHTA and CDR2 is FQGTGA in the germline V gene. V gave up 3 bases and J gave up 3 bases; unmatched junction bases: 2. The CDR3 loop reads CASSFEREGYEQYF. The CDR3, as DNA: TGTGCCAGCAGCTTCGAGCGGGAGGGCTACGAGCAGTACTTC.

In its sample, this clone was seen once. Other DNA sequences of this sample code for an identical CDR3. The rearrangement joins TRBV29-1 to TRBJ2-5; 9 bases line up with TRBD1. The length of the CDR3 is 12 residues. V dropped 6 bases and J dropped 4; count of bases not matched to a gene: 3. Germline V gives CDR1 SQVTM, CDR2 ANQGSEA. The CDR3 DNA reads as TGCAGCGTGACAGGGGGTTCAGAGACCCAGTACTTC. Translation gives CSVTGGSETQYF.

V gene TRBV27 combines with J gene TRBJ2-1; no reliable D call. The V and J ends lost 6 bases and 7 bases respectively, with 7 bases between them. This CDR3 has 11 residues. Germline V lookup: CDR1 MNHEY, CDR2 SMNVEV (reference sequence). Written as DNA, the CDR3 is TGTGCCAGCAGAAGAGTGAATGAGCAGTTCTTC. Amino acid sequence: CASRRVNEQFF.

The chain links TRBV5-1 to TRBJ2-7, with 8 bases fitting TRBD2. CDR3 length: 14 amino acids. With V trimmed by 5 bases and J by 2 bases, 6 bases remained unmatched. The germline V gene encodes CDR1 SGHRS and CDR2 YFSETQ. The CDR3 loop is CASRPGLGTYEQYF. CDR3 nucleotide sequence: TGCGCCAGCAGGCCGGGACTAGGGACCTACGAGCAGTACTTC.

Note on this clone: The junction differs from germline at one of its ends, possibly a read error. The chain employs TRBV28 and TRBJ2-7; TRBD2 matches at 7 bases. The CDR3 loop spans 12 amino acids. Germline lookup yields CDR1 MDHEN and CDR2 SYDVKM. CDR3 sequence (DNA): TGTGCCAGCACCCCCTCGGTCGGGGGGTTCAACTTC. Protein product: CASTPSVGGFNF.

CDR3 amino acids: CASSQQTGSTDTQYF. The DNA of the CDR3 is TGTGCCAGCTCCCAACAGACAGGGAGCACAGATACGCAGTATTTT. The rearrangement joins TRBV18 to TRBJ2-3, with 7 nucleotides matching TRBD1. Germline V gene data show CDR1 as KGHSH and CDR2 as LQKENI. Trimming removed 6 bases from V and 0 bases from J; junction bases left unmatched: 6. The CDR3 is made up of 15 amino acids.

The chain uses TRBV7-3 and TRBJ2-3; 9 nucleotides match TRBD1. Trimming cost V 8 bases and J 2 bases; bases outside gene matches: 2. Germline V gene sequence: CDR1 SGHTA, CDR2 FQGTGA. The length of the CDR3 is 13 residues. The CDR3 bases are TGTGCCAGCGGGGACAGGGCCACAGATACGCAGTATTTT. This codes for CASGDRATDTQYF.

The count of this clone is one. The genes are TRBV28 and TRBJ2-4; D may be TRBD1 or TRBD2 (6 bases each). V was shortened by 3 bases and J by 0 bases, with 12 bases between the two germline ends. This CDR3 is built from 16 residues. The germline CDR1 and CDR2 sequences are MDHEN and SYDVKM. The CDR3 region has the DNA TGTGCCAGCAGTTTCACAGGGCGGGGAGCCAAAAACATTCAGTACTTC. This encodes CASSFTGRGAKNIQYF.